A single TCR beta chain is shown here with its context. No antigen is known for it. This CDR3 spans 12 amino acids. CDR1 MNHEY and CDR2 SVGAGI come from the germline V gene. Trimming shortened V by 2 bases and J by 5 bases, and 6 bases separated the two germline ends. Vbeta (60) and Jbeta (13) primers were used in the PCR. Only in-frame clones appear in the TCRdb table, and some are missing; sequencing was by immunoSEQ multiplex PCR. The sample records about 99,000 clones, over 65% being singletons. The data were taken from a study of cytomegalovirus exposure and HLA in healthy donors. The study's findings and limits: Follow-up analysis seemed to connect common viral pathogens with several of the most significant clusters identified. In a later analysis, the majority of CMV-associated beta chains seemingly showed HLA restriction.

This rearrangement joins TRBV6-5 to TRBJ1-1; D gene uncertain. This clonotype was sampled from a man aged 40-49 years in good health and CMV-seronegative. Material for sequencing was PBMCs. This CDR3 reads CASSYTGTEAFF. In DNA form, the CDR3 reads TGTGCCAGCAGTTACACGGGAACTGAAGCTTTCTTT.